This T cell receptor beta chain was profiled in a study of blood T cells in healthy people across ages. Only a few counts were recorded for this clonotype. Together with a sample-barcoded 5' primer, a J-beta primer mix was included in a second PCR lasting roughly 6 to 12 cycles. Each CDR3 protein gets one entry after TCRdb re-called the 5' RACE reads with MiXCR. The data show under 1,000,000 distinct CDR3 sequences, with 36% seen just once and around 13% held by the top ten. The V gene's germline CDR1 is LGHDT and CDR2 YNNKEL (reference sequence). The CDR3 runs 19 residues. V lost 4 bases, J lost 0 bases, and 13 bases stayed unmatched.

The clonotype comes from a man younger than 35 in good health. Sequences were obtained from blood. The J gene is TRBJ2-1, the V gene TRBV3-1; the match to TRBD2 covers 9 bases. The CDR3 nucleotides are TGTGCCAGCAGCCCCCAAGCGGGGGGCATCCCAATCTCCTACAATGAGCAGTTCTTC. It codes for CASSPQAGGIPISYNEQFF.